This entry lists 21 T cell receptor beta chains sequenced from one sample in a study of CD8 T cells in ankylosing spondylitis. TCRdb independently ran MiXCR on the 5' RACE reads; one entry per CDR3 protein. The table has 270,000 or so distinct CDR3 sequences, 15% to 20% seen once. The material sequenced was blood, either unsorted or a sorted T cell fraction (not recorded which). Source of these receptors: a male donor with ankylosing spondylitis or in good health (not recorded which).

This clonotype was seen more than once but under ten times. This chain connects TRBV29-1 to TRBJ2-1; 15 bases are a match to TRBD2. Looked up from germline, CDR1 is SQVTM and CDR2 is ANQGSEA. The CDR3 contains 19 residues. With 1 base clipped from V and 2 bases from J, the junction kept 9 bases outside the gene matches. CDR3 in amino acids: CSVEAGGLAGGSPYNEQFF. In DNA form, the CDR3 reads TGCAGCGTTGAAGCGGGGGGACTAGCGGGAGGTTCCCCCTACAATGAGCAGTTCTTC.

The V call is TRBV7-9, the J call TRBJ2-7; 8 bases match TRBD2. The CDR3 spans 15 residues. Germline-derived CDR1 and CDR2 are SEHNR and FQNEAQ (reference sequence). J was trimmed by 2 bases and V by 5 bases; bases with no gene match: 8. CDR3 in amino acids: CASSKFSGTTYEQYF. Here the CDR3 DNA reads TGTGCCAGCAGCAAATTTAGCGGGACCACCTACGAGCAGTACTTC.

Comments on this clonotype: The junction shows a germline mismatch at one end, possibly a read error. The rearrangement joins TRBV11-2 to TRBJ2-7; TRBD2 matches at 7 bases. CDR1 SGHAT and CDR2 FQNNGV come from the germline V gene. The CDR3 length is 19 residues. CDR3 in amino acids: CASSLDRDTSEYRFYEQYF. Written as DNA, the CDR3 is TGTGCCAGCAGCCTAGACCGGGATACTAGCGAATACCGATTCTACGAGCAGTACTTC.

V gene TRBV12-3 or TRBV12-4 combines with J gene TRBJ2-5, with TRBD1 matching over 9 bases. Trimming took 5 bases from V and 5 from J; bases not matched to a gene: 12. The CDR3 covers 16 residues. The CDR3 sequence is CASSGRQGGFRETQYF. The CDR3 DNA reads as TGTGCCAGCAGTGGCCGACAGGGGGGTTTTCGGGAGACCCAGTACTTC.

V and J are TRBV4-3 and TRBJ2-7; D remains unclear. The germline V gene encodes CDR1 LGHNA and CDR2 YSLEER. This CDR3 comprises 14 residues. Trimming pared 4 bases from V and 0 bases from J, leaving 10 bases between. The CDR3 DNA reads as TGCGCCAGCAGCCCAGTACTGAGCTCCTACGAGCAGTACTTC. It encodes CASSPVLSSYEQYF.

This rearrangement joins TRBV29-1 to TRBJ2-2; D gene unclear. The CDR3 extends over 14 amino acids. CDR1 and CDR2 (germline): SQVTM, ANQGSEA. V dropped 2 bases and J dropped 1 base, with 8 bases sitting between them. The CDR3 nucleotides read TGCAGCGTTGAAACGGCAGGGAACACCGGGGAGCTGTTTTTT. This codes for CSVETAGNTGELFF.

In nucleotides, the CDR3 is TGTGCCAGCAGCCCCCCCTCTAGCGGGAGCATAGATGAGCAGTTCTTC. It codes for CASSPPSSGSIDEQFF. The V call is TRBV3-1, the J call TRBJ2-1; the match to TRBD2 covers 10 bases. There are 16 residues in the CDR3. The V and J ends lost 4 bases and 8 bases, in that order; junction bases with no gene match: 11. Germline V lookup: CDR1 LGHDT, CDR2 YNNKEL (reference sequence).

This clonotype appeared many times. This chain uses TRBV20-1 with TRBJ2-1; no reliable D call. The CDR3 consists of 11 residues. The germline gives CDR1 DFQATT, CDR2 SNEGSKA (reference sequence). Trimming shortened V by 3 bases and J by 7 bases, and 7 bases separated the two germline ends. The CDR3 nucleotides are TGCAGTGCTAGGTTAGGGAATGAGCAGTTCTTC. Residues: CSARLGNEQFF.

The V gene is TRBV27, the J gene TRBJ2-5; D is unresolved. The germline V gene encodes CDR1 MNHEY and CDR2 SMNVEV (reference sequence). Trimming cost V 1 base and J 5 bases, with 11 bases left between them. This CDR3 has 14 residues. CDR3 DNA sequence: TGTGCCAGCAGTTTATGGCCAGGTGGGGAGACCCAGTACTTC. This gives the protein CASSLWPGGETQYF.

This clonotype was recorded at least ten times. The chain has TRBV5-1 and TRBJ1-1; 8 nucleotides line up with TRBD1. Losses at the gene ends were 3 bases for V and 5 bases for J; bases not matched to a gene: 6. CDR3 length: 14 amino acids. The germline V gene has CDR1 SGHRS and CDR2 YFSETQ. This chain's CDR3 is CASSWTGIVTEAFF. The CDR3 DNA reads as TGCGCCAGCAGCTGGACAGGGATAGTAACTGAAGCTTTCTTT.

The rearrangement joins TRBV27 to TRBJ2-3; no firm D call. The germline CDR1 and CDR2 sequences are MNHEY and SMNVEV (reference sequence). The CDR3 extends over 12 amino acids. Between the trimmed V and J ends, which lost 5 bases and 1 base, there was a span of 4 bases. CDR3 nucleotide sequence: TGTGCCAGCAGTCGGGGCACAGATACGCAGTATTTT. Residues: CASSRGTDTQYF.

This clonotype was seen a few times. The chain joins TRBV12-3 or TRBV12-4 to TRBJ1-5; 9 bases line up with TRBD1. V lost 7 bases to trimming and J lost 5 bases; unmatched junction nucleotides: 9. This CDR3 has 15 residues. The CDR3 DNA is TGTGCCAGCACCGAGGGGACAGGGACGTATCAGCCCCAGCATTTT. Its protein is CASTEGTGTYQPQHF.

The chain is built from TRBV5-1 and TRBJ1-1, with D unresolved. With 1 base removed from V and 0 bases from J, the gap between germline ends came to 16 bases. From germline, CDR1 is SGHRS and CDR2 YFSETQ. The CDR3 length is 17 residues. CDR3 protein: CASSLTSSRVMNTEAFF. CDR3 nucleotide sequence: TGCGCCAGCAGCTTGACCTCTTCAAGGGTCATGAACACTGAAGCTTTCTTT.

This clonotype came up a few times. This sequence joins TRBV25-1 and TRBJ2-7; TRBD2 matches 7 bases. CDR1 is MGHDK, CDR2 SYGVNS, per germline. The CDR3 runs to 14 residues. V lost 2 bases and J lost 6; bases outside the gene matches: 7. As DNA, the CDR3 is TGTGCCAGCAGTGAAACGGGGGGAGTTCTCGAGCAGTACTTC. Residues: CASSETGGVLEQYF.

A few counts support this clonotype. The rearrangement links TRBV7-2 to TRBJ1-5; D not resolved. The V end lost 5 bases, the J end lost 3 bases, and 14 bases lay between the germline ends. Per the germline V gene, CDR1 is SGHTA and CDR2 is FQGNSA. The CDR3 is made up of 15 amino acids. Here the CDR3 DNA reads TGTGCCAGCAGCACCTGGTCGGATTTCAATCAGCCCCAGCATTTT. The encoded protein is CASSTWSDFNQPQHF.

The chain is built from TRBV20-1 and TRBJ2-7, with 7 nucleotides matching TRBD1. This CDR3 has 15 residues. V dropped 0 bases and J dropped 7; count of bases not matched to a gene: 12. Germline V gene data show CDR1 as DFQATT and CDR2 as SNEGSKA (reference sequence). This CDR3 reads CSARDSGQPAWEQYF. CDR3 coding DNA: TGCAGTGCTAGAGATTCGGGACAGCCCGCGTGGGAGCAGTACTTC.

The rearrangement uses TRBV2 and TRBJ2-1; TRBD2 is a possible D gene (6 bases). This CDR3 is built from 14 residues. V lost 7 bases and J lost 8, with 18 bases in between. The germline V gene encodes CDR1 SNHLY and CDR2 FYNNEI. DNA of the CDR3: TGTGCCAGCACGGGGAGGACCGGAGCTGATGAGCAGTTCTTC. It specifies CASTGRTGADEQFF.

This clonotype was recorded a few times. The chain has TRBV27 and TRBJ2-7, with 9 nucleotides matching TRBD2. Germline V gives CDR1 MNHEY, CDR2 SMNVEV (reference sequence). The CDR3 length is 15 residues. The trim removed 3 bases at V and 5 bases at J, leaving 8 bases unmatched. CDR3 sequence: CASSFVAGGPHEQYF. In nucleotides, the CDR3 is TGTGCCAGCAGTTTTGTTGCGGGAGGGCCGCACGAGCAGTACTTC.

This clonotype was counted a few times. The chain employs TRBV4-1 and TRBJ2-1, with D perhaps TRBD1 (5 bases). V was clipped by 1 base and J by 2 bases, with 15 bases between them. Germline V gene data show CDR1 as MGHRA and CDR2 as YSYEKL. The CDR3 runs 17 residues. In DNA form, the CDR3 reads TGCGCCAGCAGCCAAGTCCCAGGGATTGAACCCTACAATGAGCAGTTCTTC. Translated, it gives CASSQVPGIEPYNEQFF.

Many counts were recorded for this clonotype. This chain links TRBV29-1 with TRBJ2-1; 9 positions agree with TRBD2. V shed 7 bases, J shed 1 base, and the junction held 14 bases outside the gene matches. The CDR3 contains 17 residues. Germline CDR1 SQVTM, CDR2 ANQGSEA. The DNA for the CDR3 is TGCAGCGCCCCGGGGCTAGCGGGACTAAAGTCCTACAATGAGCAGTTCTTC. Translated: CSAPGLAGLKSYNEQFF.

The gene calls are TRBV20-1 and TRBJ2-1; maybe TRBD1 (6 bases). There are 14 residues in the CDR3. Germline CDR1 reads DFQATT; CDR2 reads SNEGSKA (reference sequence). Trimming cost V 6 bases and J 3 bases, with 15 bases left between them. CDR3 coding DNA: TGCAGTGCGCCTGGACAGTCTCTCTACAATGAGCAGTTCTTC. Protein sequence: CSAPGQSLYNEQFF.